These 21 T cell receptor beta chains were all obtained from the same sample, sequenced in a study of T-cell reconstitution after alpha-beta-depleted transplantation in children (dated by TCRdb to about 2016). The library was generated by PCR. The instrument given in TCRdb is Illumina HiSeq 2500. Molecular barcoding was employed in the preparation of TCR libraries, with unique molecular identifiers being used to normalize TCRbeta repertoire quantification. TCRdb reprocessed the public reads (quality trimming at Q25 with fastp, clone calling with MiXCR) and kept in-frame beta chains. When rows share a CDR3 protein, they turn into one entry using the most common DNA and genes. Here the sample has fewer than 550,000 distinct CDR3 sequences; roughly 10% occur a single time. Of the sample, just over 2% falls within the top ten clones. Explained via the paper, the treatment or condition label denotes: allogeneic hematopoietic cell transplantation with graft depleted of TCRalphabeta T cells and CD19 B cells.

The sequencing here drew on PBMCs, taken before TCRalphabeta/CD19-depleted stem cell transplant. The receptors stem from a child aged 2-9 years with inherited bone marrow failure, due to receive a stem cell transplant.

The sample holds many counts of this clonotype. J is TRBJ2-3 and V is TRBV10-3, with 10 bases that match TRBD2. V lost 7 bases, J lost 5 bases, and 9 bases stayed unmatched. The CDR3 sequence is 15 residues long. Per germline, CDR1 ENHRY and CDR2 SYGVKD. The CDR3 bases are TGTGCCATCACCCCAGCGGGAGGGCCCGGAGATACGCAGTATTTT. Encoded protein: CAITPAGGPGDTQYF.

This clonotype has a count of ten or more. The chain joins TRBV10-3 to TRBJ2-7; TRBD2 matches 7 bases. The CDR3 length is 17 residues. The junction had 11 bases not matched to a gene; V was cut back by 0 bases and J by 3 bases. Germline-derived CDR1 and CDR2 are ENHRY and SYGVKD. CDR3 nucleotides: TGTGCCATCAGTGAGTCGGAGACGGGACTACTAAACTACGAGCAGTACTTC. Translation: CAISESETGLLNYEQYF.

This sequence joins TRBV5-4 and TRBJ2-4, with 7 positions matching TRBD1. CDR1 and CDR2 (germline): SGHNT, YYREEE (reference sequence). The length of the CDR3 is 12 residues. Trimming removed 7 bases from V and 5 bases from J; junction bases left unmatched: 3. This chain's CDR3 is CASLDRQNIQYF. The CDR3 bases are TGTGCCAGCCTGGACAGGCAAAACATTCAGTACTTC.

This chain joins TRBV29-1 and TRBJ1-2; 7 bases line up with TRBD1. The CDR3 length is 14 residues. Germline V CDR1 and CDR2: SQVTM, ANQGSEA. Losses at the gene ends were 3 bases for V and 4 bases for J; bases not matched to a gene: 8. This chain's CDR3 is CSVDDLAGGYGYTF. CDR3 coding DNA: TGCAGCGTTGACGATCTCGCAGGGGGCTATGGCTACACCTTC.

This clonotype was seen many times. The gene calls are TRBV29-1 and TRBJ2-5; D may correspond to TRBD1 or TRBD2 (5 bases each). V lost 5 bases and J 2 bases, leaving 12 bases between the germline ends. From germline, CDR1 is SQVTM and CDR2 ANQGSEA. The CDR3 runs 13 residues. The CDR3 protein is CSVRGVLQETQYF. The CDR3 DNA reads TGCAGCGTTAGGGGAGTACTTCAAGAGACCCAGTACTTC.

This clonotype was recorded many times. The chain combines TRBV7-8 with TRBJ2-1, with 13 bases lining up with TRBD2. V shed 5 bases and J 10 bases; nucleotides not matched to a gene: 8. This CDR3 contains 15 residues. CDR1 and CDR2 (germline): SGHVS, FQNEAQ. Here the CDR3 reads CASSIRLAGGGEQFF. DNA of the CDR3: TGTGCCAGCAGCATTAGACTAGCGGGAGGCGGGGAGCAGTTCTTC.

The table lists this clonotype with many counts. The chain uses TRBV29-1 and TRBJ2-3, with a possible D match to TRBD1 (5 bases). Germline CDR1 and CDR2: SQVTM and ANQGSEA. Trimming stripped 3 bases from V and 8 bases from J, with 21 bases between. This CDR3 contains 15 residues. Written as DNA, the CDR3 is TGCAGCGTTGATGGCCTAGAAAGGGGATTGGGTACGCAGTATTTT. This codes for CSVDGLERGLGTQYF.

This clonotype was seen ten or more times. This sequence joins TRBV29-1 and TRBJ1-1, with D possibly matching TRBD1 (6 bases). CDR1 and CDR2 (germline): SQVTM, ANQGSEA. V was trimmed by 2 bases and J by 1 base, leaving 8 bases between them. The CDR3 totals 13 residues. The CDR3 region is CSVERGANTEAFF. CDR3 DNA: TGCAGCGTTGAAAGGGGGGCGAACACTGAAGCTTTCTTT.

This clonotype has more than one count but fewer than ten. The rearrangement uses TRBV6-5 and TRBJ1-2; maybe TRBD1 (6 bases). CDR1 is MNHEY and CDR2 is SVGAGI in the germline V gene. Deletions cut 2 bases from V and 6 bases from J, with 16 bases between. The CDR3 covers 15 residues. CDR3 DNA: TGTGCCAGCAGTTACGATAAACAGGGAGTAGATGGCTACACCTTC. It encodes CASSYDKQGVDGYTF.

Only a few counts were recorded for this clonotype. The J gene is TRBJ2-4, the V gene TRBV7-2; maybe TRBD1 (6 bases). V was shortened by 5 bases and J by 1 base, with 12 bases between the two germline ends. The CDR3 has 15 residues. Germline V gene sequence: CDR1 SGHTA, CDR2 FQGNSA. In DNA form, the CDR3 reads TGTGCCAGCAGCGGACGACAGGTGGCCAAAAACATTCAGTACTTC. Encoded protein: CASSGRQVAKNIQYF.

Points on this clonotype: The junction departs from the called germline gene at one end, perhaps through a read error. J is TRBJ2-7 and V is TRBV23-1; D is ambiguous. TRBV23-1 is noted as an ORF with a role that remains uncertain. The CDR3 is 13 residues long. CDR3 region: CASLRTATYTRWF. The CDR3 DNA is TGCGCCAGCCTGAGGACCGCCACTTACACACGGTGGTTC.

This clonotype was observed a handful of times. The chain uses TRBV7-2 and TRBJ2-7; the match to TRBD1 covers 8 bases. The CDR3 has 17 residues. Germline loops: CDR1 SGHTA, CDR2 FQGNSA. The V and J ends lost 5 bases and 0 bases, in that order; junction bases with no gene match: 12. CDR3 nucleotide sequence: TGTGCCAGCAGCGGAACAGACTTGGGACAGGTCTCCTACGAGCAGTACTTC. Translated: CASSGTDLGQVSYEQYF.

This clonotype was seen repeatedly, ten times or more. The chain combines TRBV10-3 with TRBJ2-5; D perhaps matches TRBD1 (6 bases). This CDR3 comprises 13 residues. Germline-derived CDR1 and CDR2 are ENHRY and SYGVKD. V shed 3 bases and J shed 4 bases, with 9 bases lying between them. CDR3 sequence: CAISESGVETQYF. For the CDR3, the DNA is TGTGCCATCAGTGAATCAGGGGTAGAGACCCAGTACTTC.

This clonotype was detected ten times or more. V and J are TRBV29-1 and TRBJ2-7; D gene ambiguous. Germline CDR1 reads SQVTM; CDR2 reads ANQGSEA. This CDR3 region has 16 residues. Trimming took off 2 bases at V and 0 bases at J, with 17 bases between the two ends. The CDR3 sequence is CSVESNPEAISYEQYF. In DNA form, the CDR3 reads TGCAGCGTTGAATCCAATCCTGAGGCCATCTCCTACGAGCAGTACTTC.

This clonotype was detected only a few times. V gene TRBV7-2 combines with J gene TRBJ2-7, with D tentatively TRBD1 (7 bases). This CDR3 has 17 amino acids. The ends were cut back, 2 bases at V and 2 bases at J, with 19 bases in the middle. Germline V gives CDR1 SGHTA, CDR2 FQGNSA. For the CDR3, the DNA is TGTGCCAGCAGCTTATATAGAGGGGGCGGGACGGCCTACGAGCAGTACTTC. Residues: CASSLYRGGGTAYEQYF.

A note on this clonotype: A much larger clone is a single base away; this may be a read error. This chain joins TRBV11-2 and TRBJ2-3; a weak D match, TRBD1 (5 bases). The germline gives CDR1 SGHAT, CDR2 FQNNGV. The CDR3 loop spans 15 amino acids. The CDR3 region is CTSSYRQSSTDTQYF. For the CDR3, the DNA is TGTACCAGCAGCTATAGACAGTCTAGCACAGATACGCAGTATTTT.

This clonotype was counted ten times or more. A read error may account for a junction end that differs from germline. The rearrangement uses TRBV10-3 and TRBJ2-1; a possible D gene is TRBD2 (6 bases). The germline V gene has CDR1 ENHRY and CDR2 SYGVKD. The CDR3 runs to 13 residues. CDR3 region: CAIRRGGADNEQF. In nucleotides, the CDR3 is TGTGCCATCAGGCGTGGCGGGGCGGACAATGAGCAGTTC.

This clonotype was counted ten times or more. The V and J genes are TRBV4-3 and TRBJ1-5; maybe TRBD1 (5 bases). Trimming left V 0 bases short and J 6 bases short, with 9 bases between. CDR1 is LGHNA and CDR2 is YSLEER in the germline V gene. CDR3 length: 14 residues. For the CDR3, the DNA is TGCGCCAGCAGCCAAGACGGAAGGGGTCAGCCCCAGCATTTT. Translation gives CASSQDGRGQPQHF.

This clonotype was seen many times. The V gene is TRBV28, the J gene TRBJ2-5, with 10 bases lining up with TRBD2. V was pared by 6 bases and J by 5 bases, with 12 bases of the junction left unmatched. The CDR3 runs 16 residues. Per the germline V gene, CDR1 is MDHEN and CDR2 is SYDVKM. The CDR3 here is CASSLPVAGGPETQYF. Here the CDR3 DNA reads TGTGCCAGCAGCCTCCCGGTAGCGGGAGGTCCGGAGACCCAGTACTTC.

This clonotype was observed a handful of times. The rearrangement joins TRBV5-1 to TRBJ2-2; perhaps TRBD1 as D (6 bases). The CDR3 length is 15 residues. Germline V CDR1 and CDR2: SGHRS, YFSETQ. Trimming stripped 4 bases from V and 3 bases from J, with 13 bases between. The CDR3 region is CASSTRAGDTGELFF. The CDR3, as DNA: TGCGCCAGCAGCACTCGCGCAGGGGACACCGGGGAGCTGTTTTTT.

This clonotype was found once. A much larger clone lies one base from this, so it may be a read error. V usage is TRBV5-1 and J usage is TRBJ2-3; perhaps TRBD2 as D (5 bases). The germline gives CDR1 SGHRS, CDR2 YFSETQ. CDR3 size: 14 residues. CDR3 protein: CASSGPAVGDPQYF. In DNA, the CDR3 is TGCGCCAGCAGCGGACCCGCCGTGGGAGATCCGCAGTATTTT.